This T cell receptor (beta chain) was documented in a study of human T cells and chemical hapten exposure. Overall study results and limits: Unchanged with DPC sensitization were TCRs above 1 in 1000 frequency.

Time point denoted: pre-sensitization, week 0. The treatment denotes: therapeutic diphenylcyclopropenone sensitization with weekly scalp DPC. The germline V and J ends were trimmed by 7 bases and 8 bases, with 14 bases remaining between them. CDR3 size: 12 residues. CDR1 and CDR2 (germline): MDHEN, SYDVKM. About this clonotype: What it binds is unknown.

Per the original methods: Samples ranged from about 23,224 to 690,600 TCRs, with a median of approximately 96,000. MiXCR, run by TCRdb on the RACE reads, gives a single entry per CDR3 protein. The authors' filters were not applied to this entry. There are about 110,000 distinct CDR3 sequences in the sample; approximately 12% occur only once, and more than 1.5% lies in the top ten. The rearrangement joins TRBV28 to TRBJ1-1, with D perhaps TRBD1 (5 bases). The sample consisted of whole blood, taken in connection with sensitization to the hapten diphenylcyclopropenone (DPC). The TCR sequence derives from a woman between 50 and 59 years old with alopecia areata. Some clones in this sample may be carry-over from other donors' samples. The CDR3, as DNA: TGTGCCAGCATCTCTTGGGGGGAGGAAGCTTTCTTT. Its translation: CASISWGEEAFF.